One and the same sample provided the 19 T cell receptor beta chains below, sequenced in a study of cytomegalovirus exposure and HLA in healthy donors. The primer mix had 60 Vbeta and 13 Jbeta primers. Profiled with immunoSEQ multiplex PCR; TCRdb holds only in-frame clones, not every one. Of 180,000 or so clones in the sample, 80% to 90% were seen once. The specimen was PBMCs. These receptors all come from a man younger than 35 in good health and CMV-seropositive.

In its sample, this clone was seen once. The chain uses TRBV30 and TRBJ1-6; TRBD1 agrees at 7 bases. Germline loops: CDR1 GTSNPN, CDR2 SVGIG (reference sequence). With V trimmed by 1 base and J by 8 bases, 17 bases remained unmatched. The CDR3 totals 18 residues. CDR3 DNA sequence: TGTGCCTGGAGTGAGGGCCCCAGGGGGTTGAGTTATGATTCACCCCTCCACTTT. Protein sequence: CAWSEGPRGLSYDSPLHF.

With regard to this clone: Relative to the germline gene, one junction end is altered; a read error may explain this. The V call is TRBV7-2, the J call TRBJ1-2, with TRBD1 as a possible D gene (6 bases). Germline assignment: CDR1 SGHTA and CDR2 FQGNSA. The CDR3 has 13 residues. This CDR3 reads CASSLERGRGARF. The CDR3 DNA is TGTGCCAGCAGCTTAGAGCGGGGCAGGGGTGCGCGCTTC.

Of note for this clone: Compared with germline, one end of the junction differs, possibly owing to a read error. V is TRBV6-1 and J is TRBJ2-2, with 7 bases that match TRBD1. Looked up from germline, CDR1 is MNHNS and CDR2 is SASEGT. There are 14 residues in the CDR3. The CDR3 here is CASKRTGGTGELVF. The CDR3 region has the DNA TGTGCCAGCAAGCGGACAGGTGGAACCGGGGAGCTGGTTTTT.

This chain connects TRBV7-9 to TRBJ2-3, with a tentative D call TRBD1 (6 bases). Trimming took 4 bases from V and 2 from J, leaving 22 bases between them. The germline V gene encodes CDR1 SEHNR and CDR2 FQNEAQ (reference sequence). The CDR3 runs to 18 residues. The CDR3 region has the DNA TGTGCCAGCAGCTCGAGGAAGGGGGAGTCTCTTCTCACAGATACGCAGTATTTT. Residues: CASSSRKGESLLTDTQYF.

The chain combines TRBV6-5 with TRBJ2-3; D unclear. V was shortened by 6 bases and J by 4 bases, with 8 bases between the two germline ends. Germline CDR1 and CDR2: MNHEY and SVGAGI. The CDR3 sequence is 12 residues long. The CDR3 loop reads CASSPGPDTQYF. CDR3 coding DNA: TGTGCCAGCAGCCCAGGCCCAGATACGCAGTATTTT.

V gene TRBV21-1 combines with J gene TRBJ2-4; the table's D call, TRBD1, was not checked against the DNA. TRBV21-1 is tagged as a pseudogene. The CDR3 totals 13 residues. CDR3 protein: CASSRDRKNIQYF. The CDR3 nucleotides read TGTGCCAGCAGCAGGGACAGAAAAAACATTCAGTACTTC.

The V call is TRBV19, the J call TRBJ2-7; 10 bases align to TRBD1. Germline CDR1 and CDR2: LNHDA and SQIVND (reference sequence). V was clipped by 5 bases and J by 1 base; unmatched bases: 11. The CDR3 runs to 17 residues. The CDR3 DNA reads TGTGCCAGTAGTCTCCGGGACAGGGGATTCCCATCCTACGAGCAGTACTTC. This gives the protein CASSLRDRGFPSYEQYF. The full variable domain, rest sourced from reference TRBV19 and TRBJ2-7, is DGGITQSPKYLFRKEGQNVTLSCEQNLNHDAMYWYRQDPGQGLRLIYYSQIVNDFQKGDIAEGYSVSREKKESFPLTVTSAQKNPTAFYLCASSLRDRGFPSYEQYFGPGTRLTVT.

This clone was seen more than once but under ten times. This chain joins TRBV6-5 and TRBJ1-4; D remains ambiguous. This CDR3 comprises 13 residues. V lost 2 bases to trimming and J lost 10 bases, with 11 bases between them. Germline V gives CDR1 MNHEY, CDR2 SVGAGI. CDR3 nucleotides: TGTGCCAGCAGTTACCCGGGAGCGGGAAAACTGTTTTTT. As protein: CASSYPGAGKLFF.

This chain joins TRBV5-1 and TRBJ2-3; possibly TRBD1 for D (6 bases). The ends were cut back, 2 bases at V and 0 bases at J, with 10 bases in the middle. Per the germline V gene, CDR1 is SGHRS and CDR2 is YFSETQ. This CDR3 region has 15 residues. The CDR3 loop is CASSLMTGSTDTQYF. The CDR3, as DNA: TGCGCCAGCAGCTTAATGACAGGAAGCACAGATACGCAGTATTTT. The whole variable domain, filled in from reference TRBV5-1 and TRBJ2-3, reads KAGVTQTPRYLIKTRGQQVTLSCSPISGHRSVSWYQQTPGQGLQFLFEYFSETQRNKGNFPGRFSGRQFSNSRSEMNVSTLELGDSALYLCASSLMTGSTDTQYFGPGTRLTVL.

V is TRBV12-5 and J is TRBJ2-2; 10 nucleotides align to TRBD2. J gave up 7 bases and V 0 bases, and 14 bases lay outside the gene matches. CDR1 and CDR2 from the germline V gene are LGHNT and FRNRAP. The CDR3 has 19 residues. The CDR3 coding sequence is TGTGCTAGTGGTTTGGTACATAGGGGCGGACTAGCGGTTGGCGGGGAGCTGTTTTTT. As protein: CASGLVHRGGLAVGGELFF. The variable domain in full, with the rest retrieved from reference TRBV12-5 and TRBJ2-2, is DARVTQTPRHKVTEMGQEVTMRCQPILGHNTVFWYRQTMMQGLELLAYFRNRAPLDDSGMPKDRFSAEMPDATLATLKIQPSEPRDSAVYFCASGLVHRGGLAVGGELFFGEGSRLTVL.

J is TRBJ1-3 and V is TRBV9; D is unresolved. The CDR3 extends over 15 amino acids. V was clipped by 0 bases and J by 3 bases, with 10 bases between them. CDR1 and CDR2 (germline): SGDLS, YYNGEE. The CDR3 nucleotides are TGTGCCAGCAGCGTAGGATCGGCAGGTGGAAACACCATATATTTT. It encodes CASSVGSAGGNTIYF.

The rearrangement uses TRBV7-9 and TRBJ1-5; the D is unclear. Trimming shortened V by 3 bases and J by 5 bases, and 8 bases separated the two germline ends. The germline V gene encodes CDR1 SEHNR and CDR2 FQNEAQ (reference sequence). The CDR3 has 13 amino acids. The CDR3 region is CASSFGVDQPQHF. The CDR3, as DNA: TGTGCCAGCAGCTTCGGGGTAGATCAGCCCCAGCATTTT.

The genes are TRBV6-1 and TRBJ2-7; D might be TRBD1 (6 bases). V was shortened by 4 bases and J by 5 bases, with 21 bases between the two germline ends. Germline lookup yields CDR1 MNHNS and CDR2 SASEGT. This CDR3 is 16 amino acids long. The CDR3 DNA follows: TGTGCCAGCAGTGTACAGGACAGCCCATCCTTCGACGAGCAGTACTTC. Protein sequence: CASSVQDSPSFDEQYF.

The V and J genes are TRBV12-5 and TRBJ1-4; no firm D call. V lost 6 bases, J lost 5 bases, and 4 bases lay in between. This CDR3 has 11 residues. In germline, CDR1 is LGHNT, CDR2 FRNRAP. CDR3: CASGLNEKLFF. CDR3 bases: TGTGCTAGTGGATTAAATGAAAAACTGTTTTTT.

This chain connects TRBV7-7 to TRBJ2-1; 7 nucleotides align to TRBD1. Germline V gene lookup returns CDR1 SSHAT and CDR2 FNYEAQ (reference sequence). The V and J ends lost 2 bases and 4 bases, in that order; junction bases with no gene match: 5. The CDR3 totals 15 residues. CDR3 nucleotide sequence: TGTGCCAGCAGCTTACGGGGCAGGGGGTACAATGAGCAGTTCTTC. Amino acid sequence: CASSLRGRGYNEQFF.

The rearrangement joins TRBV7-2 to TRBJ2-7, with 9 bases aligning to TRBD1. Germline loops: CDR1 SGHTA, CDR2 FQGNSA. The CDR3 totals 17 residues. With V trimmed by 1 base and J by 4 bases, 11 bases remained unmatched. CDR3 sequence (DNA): TGTGCCAGCAGCTTAGTAGCCGGGACAGGGTTGACGTACGAGCAGTACTTC. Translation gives CASSLVAGTGLTYEQYF.

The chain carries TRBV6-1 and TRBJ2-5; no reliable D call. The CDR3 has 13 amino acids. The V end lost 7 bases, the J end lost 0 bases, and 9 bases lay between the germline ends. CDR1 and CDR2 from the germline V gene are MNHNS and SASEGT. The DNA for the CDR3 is TGTGCCAGCAAGCTCGACTACCAAGAGACCCAGTACTTC. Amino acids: CASKLDYQETQYF.

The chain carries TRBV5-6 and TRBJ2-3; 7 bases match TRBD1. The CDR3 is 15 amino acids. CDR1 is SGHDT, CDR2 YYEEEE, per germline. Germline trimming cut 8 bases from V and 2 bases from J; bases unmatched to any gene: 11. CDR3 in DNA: TGTGCCAGTGGCCACCCCGGGACAGTCACAGATACGCAGTATTTT. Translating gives CASGHPGTVTDTQYF.

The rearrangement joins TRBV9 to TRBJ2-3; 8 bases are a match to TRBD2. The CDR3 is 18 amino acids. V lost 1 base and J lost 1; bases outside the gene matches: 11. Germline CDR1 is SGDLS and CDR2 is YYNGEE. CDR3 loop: CASSVTSGGRRGTDTQYF. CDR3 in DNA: TGTGCCAGCAGCGTAACGAGCGGGGGCCGACGGGGCACAGATACGCAGTATTTT.